The next 23 T cell receptor beta chains were all read from a single sample in a study of blood T cell repertoires in COVID-19. Only in-frame clones appear in the TCRdb table, and some are missing; sequencing was by immunoSEQ multiplex PCR. Of 53,000 or so clones listed, about 86% were seen once; the top ten hold about 11%. The sequencing input was peripheral blood. The receptors were gathered from a man between 70 and 80 years old with active COVID-19.

This clone was recorded once. The rearrangement joins TRBV6-2 or TRBV6-3 to TRBJ2-7; 8 bases are shared with TRBD2. CDR1 and CDR2 (germline): MNHEY, SVGEGT. This CDR3 has 14 amino acids. The ends lost 7 bases at V and 4 bases at J; junction bases unmatched: 9. CDR3 amino acids: CASTPGGDWYEQYF. In nucleotides, the CDR3 is TGTGCCAGCACCCCGGGAGGGGATTGGTACGAGCAGTACTTC.

The chain links TRBV11-3 to TRBJ1-3; TRBD1 aligns across 10 bases. CDR1 is SGHNT, CDR2 YENEEA, per germline. J lost 3 bases, V lost 1 base, and 12 bases had no gene match. This CDR3 comprises 19 residues. The CDR3 protein is CASSLGPRDRGQDGNTIYF. The CDR3 region has the DNA TGTGCCAGCAGCTTAGGCCCTAGGGACAGGGGACAGGATGGAAACACCATATATTTT. Looking up the rest from reference TRBV11-3 and TRBJ1-3 gives the full variable domain: EAGVVQSPRYKIIEKKQPVAFWCNPISGHNTLYWYLQNLGQGPELLIRYENEEAVDDSQLPKDRFSAERLKGVDSTLKIQPAELGDSAVYLCASSLGPRDRGQDGNTIYFGEGSWLTVV.

The chain has TRBV7-6 and TRBJ1-2; D perhaps matches TRBD1 (5 bases). The V and J ends lost 4 bases and 2 bases respectively, with 14 bases between them. CDR3 length: 15 amino acids. CDR1 and CDR2 from the germline V gene are SGHVS and FNYEAQ. CDR3 in amino acids: CASSSILTGNYGYTF. In nucleotides, the CDR3 is TGTGCCAGCAGCTCGATACTTACAGGAAACTATGGCTACACCTTC.

The chain combines TRBV4-1 with TRBJ2-1; D unclear. The germline gives CDR1 MGHRA, CDR2 YSYEKL. V lost 0 bases to trimming and J lost 5 bases, with 8 bases between them. The CDR3 has 14 amino acids. CDR3 residues: CASSQDINNNEQFF. CDR3 bases: TGCGCCAGCAGCCAAGATATAAACAACAATGAGCAGTTCTTC.

The chain uses TRBV29-1 and TRBJ1-2; D may be TRBD1 (5 bases). Germline CDR1 and CDR2: SQVTM and ANQGSEA. Trimming pared 7 bases from V and 4 bases from J, leaving 13 bases between. This CDR3 has 12 amino acids. CDR3 sequence: CSAGAGGYGYTF. In nucleotides, the CDR3 is TGCAGCGCAGGAGCGGGGGGCTATGGCTACACCTTC.

The chain combines TRBV7-2 with TRBJ2-1; 7 nucleotides match TRBD1. The CDR3 covers 14 residues. Per germline, CDR1 SGHTA and CDR2 FQGNSA. Unmatched junction bases numbered 7, after V lost 1 base and J lost 10 bases. CDR3: CASSLGQGLREQFF. CDR3 bases: TGTGCCAGCAGCTTAGGACAGGGCTTACGGGAGCAGTTCTTC.

J is TRBJ2-1 and V is TRBV2, with 9 bases lining up with TRBD1. The CDR3 is made up of 15 amino acids. Germline V CDR1 and CDR2: SNHLY, FYNNEI. The V segment lost 8 bases and the J segment 5 bases; nucleotides outside the gene matches: 10. The CDR3 protein is CASLKHRGRDNEQFF. DNA of the CDR3: TGTGCCAGCCTTAAACACAGGGGGCGCGACAATGAGCAGTTCTTC.

The rearrangement uses TRBV6-6 and TRBJ1-4, with 7 bases that match TRBD1. V was clipped by 2 bases and J by 7 bases; unmatched bases: 7. CDR3 size: 15 residues. Per the germline V gene, CDR1 is MNHNY and CDR2 is SVGAGI (reference sequence). The DNA of the CDR3 is TGTGCCAGCAGTTACGGGGGGCCAGGGGGTGAAAAACTGTTTTTT. Its protein product is CASSYGGPGGEKLFF.

The rearrangement uses TRBV7-9 and TRBJ2-4; 7 positions match TRBD2. J lost 8 bases, V lost 2 bases, and 9 bases had no gene match. CDR1 is SEHNR and CDR2 is FQNEAQ in the germline V gene (reference sequence). CDR3 length: 15 amino acids. The CDR3 protein is CASSLRQPGGDIQYF. DNA for the CDR3: TGTGCCAGCAGCTTAAGACAGCCGGGAGGTGACATTCAGTACTTC.

J is TRBJ1-2 and V is TRBV10-3; D is unresolved. The length of the CDR3 is 13 residues. The ends were cut back, 6 bases at V and 2 bases at J, with 10 bases in the middle. CDR1 ENHRY and CDR2 SYGVKD come from the germline V gene. The DNA of the CDR3 is TGTGCCATCAGATCCGACGGGAACTATGGCTACACCTTC. Protein sequence: CAIRSDGNYGYTF.

This chain uses TRBV11-2 with TRBJ1-1, with TRBD1 as a possible D gene (5 bases). The CDR3 runs to 14 residues. V was clipped by 11 bases and J by 0 bases, with 16 bases between them. Germline loops: CDR1 SGHAT, CDR2 FQNNGV. CDR3 DNA sequence: TGTGCCCGTGGCAGGGTGGGTATGAACACTGAAGCTTTCTTT. It encodes CARGRVGMNTEAFF.

The chain recombines TRBV7-8 with TRBJ1-2, with D maybe TRBD1 (5 bases). The germline CDR1 and CDR2 sequences are SGHVS and FQNEAQ. Deletions cut 5 bases from V and 5 bases from J, with 12 bases between. The CDR3 covers 13 residues. CDR3 residues: CASSHPTAYGYTF. The DNA for the CDR3 is TGTGCCAGCAGCCACCCGACAGCTTATGGCTACACCTTC.

This chain connects TRBV2 to TRBJ1-4; D is perhaps TRBD1 (5 bases). Germline lookup yields CDR1 SNHLY and CDR2 FYNNEI. V was clipped by 2 bases and J by 7 bases, with 8 bases between them. CDR3 length: 13 amino acids. The CDR3 reads CASSERGIEKLFF. CDR3 in DNA: TGTGCCAGCAGTGAAAGGGGTATTGAAAAACTGTTTTTT.

The chain carries TRBV18 and TRBJ1-5; D gene ambiguous. CDR3 length: 15 residues. Trimming removed 2 bases at V and 2 bases at J, with 10 bases between. Germline V gene lookup returns CDR1 KGHSH and CDR2 LQKENI. The CDR3 sequence is CASSPWENGNQPQHF. CDR3 sequence (DNA): TGTGCCAGCTCACCATGGGAGAATGGCAATCAGCCCCAGCATTTT.

The gene calls are TRBV30 and TRBJ1-2; TRBD1 is a possible D gene (6 bases). The V end was cut by 2 bases, the J end by 4 bases, with 17 bases between. Germline assignment: CDR1 GTSNPN and CDR2 SVGIG (reference sequence). The length of the CDR3 is 15 residues. The CDR3 sequence: CAWSLGSGDPYGYTF. In DNA form, the CDR3 reads TGTGCCTGGAGTCTGGGATCAGGGGATCCCTATGGCTACACCTTC.

The rearrangement uses TRBV14 and TRBJ2-7; D perhaps matches TRBD2 (5 bases). Germline values: CDR1 SGHDN, CDR2 FVKESK. Trimming took 0 bases from V and 4 from J, leaving 13 bases between them. This CDR3 region has 15 residues. Written as DNA, the CDR3 is TGTGCCAGCAGCCAAGATTTGGTCACTAGATACGAGCAGTACTTC. Translating it yields CASSQDLVTRYEQYF.

This clone appeared once. V usage is TRBV5-5 and J usage is TRBJ1-1; 7 nucleotides agree with TRBD1. The CDR3 length is 14 residues. Germline V lookup: CDR1 SGHKS, CDR2 YYEKEE (reference sequence). The trim removed 2 bases at V and 5 bases at J, leaving 6 bases unmatched. This CDR3 reads CASSFRGFLTEAFF. The CDR3 DNA sequence: TGTGCCAGCAGCTTCAGGGGGTTCTTAACTGAAGCTTTCTTT.

V and J are TRBV4-3 and TRBJ1-3; TRBD1 might be the D (5 bases). Germline CDR1 LGHNA, CDR2 YSLEER. Trimming removed 0 bases from V and 2 bases from J, with 17 bases in between. This CDR3 spans 18 amino acids. CDR3 residues: CASSQDSTRVRAGNTIYF. In nucleotides, the CDR3 is TGCGCCAGCAGCCAAGATAGCACACGGGTCAGGGCTGGAAACACCATATATTTT.

V gene TRBV4-3 combines with J gene TRBJ2-7; a possible D gene is TRBD2 (7 bases). The germline CDR1 and CDR2 sequences are LGHNA and YSLEER. V lost 0 bases and J 6 bases, leaving 12 bases between the germline ends. The CDR3 has 14 amino acids. The CDR3 sequence is CASSQEGGGFEQYF. In nucleotides, the CDR3 is TGCGCCAGCAGCCAAGAGGGAGGGGGTTTCGAGCAGTACTTC.

The chain has TRBV7-2 and TRBJ1-5, with D unclear. Germline CDR1 SGHTA, CDR2 FQGNSA. Trimming pared 6 bases from V and 0 bases from J, leaving 6 bases between. The CDR3 contains 13 residues. Here the CDR3 reads CASSKYSNQPQHF. The CDR3 DNA reads TGTGCCAGCAGTAAATATAGCAATCAGCCCCAGCATTTT.

V and J are TRBV27 and TRBJ1-1, with a tentative D call TRBD1 (5 bases). Germline V gene data show CDR1 as MNHEY and CDR2 as SMNVEV (reference sequence). The V end lost 6 bases, the J end lost 3 bases, and 11 bases lay between the germline ends. The CDR3 covers 13 residues. The DNA for the CDR3 is TGTGCCAGCAGCGGGGGAGGAGACACTGAAGCTTTCTTT. Translating it yields CASSGGGDTEAFF.

CDR3 nucleotide sequence: TGTGCCAGCAGCTTAGAACGGGGGGGCCACCATGAGCAGTTCTTC. The encoded protein is CASSLERGGHHEQFF. The rearrangement links TRBV11-2 to TRBJ2-1; 8 bases map to TRBD2. The CDR3 is made up of 15 amino acids. Losses at the gene ends were 0 bases for V and 8 bases for J; bases not matched to a gene: 6. Germline lookup yields CDR1 SGHAT and CDR2 FQNNGV.

This clone appeared a few times. This chain links TRBV3-1 (or the pseudogene TRBV3-2) with TRBJ1-1; D gene uncertain. V gave up 5 bases and J gave up 2 bases, with 15 bases separating them. The CDR3 loop spans 15 amino acids. Germline-derived CDR1 and CDR2 are LGHDT and YNNKEL (reference sequence). CDR3 sequence reads: CASSSGEGINTEAFF. Here the CDR3 DNA reads TGTGCCAGCAGCTCCGGGGAGGGAATTAACACTGAAGCTTTCTTT.